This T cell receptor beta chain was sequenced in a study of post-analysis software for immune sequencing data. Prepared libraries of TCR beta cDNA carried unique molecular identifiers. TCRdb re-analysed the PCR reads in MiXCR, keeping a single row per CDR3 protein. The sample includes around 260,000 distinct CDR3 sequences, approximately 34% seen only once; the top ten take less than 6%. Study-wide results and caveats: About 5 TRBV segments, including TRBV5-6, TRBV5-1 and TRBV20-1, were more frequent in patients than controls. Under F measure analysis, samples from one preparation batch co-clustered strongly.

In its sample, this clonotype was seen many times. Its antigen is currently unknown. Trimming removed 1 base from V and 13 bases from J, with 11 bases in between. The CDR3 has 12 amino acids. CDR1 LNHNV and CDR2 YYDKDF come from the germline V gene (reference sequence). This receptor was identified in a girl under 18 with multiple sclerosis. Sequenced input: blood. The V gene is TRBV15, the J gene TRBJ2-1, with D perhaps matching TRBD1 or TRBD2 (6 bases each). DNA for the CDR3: TGTGCCACCAGCAGAGGATGGGGGGCCCAGTTCTTC. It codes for CATSRGWGAQFF.